Given below is one T cell receptor beta chain in context. What it binds is not known. Genomic DNA came from blood conventional CD4+ T cells gated CD25-low CD127-high. The sample is drawn from a study of regulatory and conventional T cells in RAG deficiency. Points from the study as a whole: Omenn syndrome and CID/AS patients had roughly 100-fold fewer unique Treg TCR beta sequences, versus roughly 9.6-fold elsewhere. In Omenn syndrome, Treg and Tconv repertoires overlapped >80%.

Assay: immunoSEQ multiplex PCR; the TCRdb copy retains only in-frame clones and omits some. Among about 29,000 clones listed, about 95% were seen once. The same sample was also used in a study of regulatory T cells. That work adds: The PCR used 52 TRBV and 13 TRBJ primers. Regulatory T cells showed the strongest V-J pair restriction and V/J gene skewing among patient repertoires.

The sample consisted of CD25- CD4+ T cells sorted from blood. The receptor was derived from a human donor in good health.

The CDR3 DNA follows: TGTGCCAGCAAGGACAGGAAAGATTCACCCCTCCACTTT. It codes for CASKDRKDSPLHF. The chain carries TRBV2 and TRBJ1-6, with 7 bases that match TRBD1. CDR3 length: 13 residues. Germline CDR1 is SNHLY and CDR2 is FYNNEI. V shed 7 bases and J 8 bases; nucleotides not matched to a gene: 5.